This TCR beta chain was obtained from a study of Graves' ophthalmopathy and Graves' hyperthyroidism. Study as a whole: Investigators collected peripheral blood at initial diagnosis, before any treatment was given.

From RNA, the CDR3 regions of TCR beta chains were amplified and sequenced. Second-round multiplex PCR came after first-round RT-PCR with HTBI primers. TCRdb processed the multiplex PCR reads anew with MiXCR; each CDR3 protein has one entry. The data hold 350,000 or so distinct CDR3 sequences, with roughly 15% observed a single time. This clonotype was observed at least ten times. Trimming removed 1 base from V and 5 bases from J, with 17 bases in between. Germline CDR1 is SGHTA and CDR2 is FQGNSA. The CDR3 runs to 16 residues. Material for sequencing was peripheral blood. The TCR sequence derives from an adult man with Graves' ophthalmopathy. This rearrangement joins TRBV7-2 to TRBJ2-5; possibly TRBD1 for D (5 bases). Written as DNA, the CDR3 is TGTGCCAGCAGCTTAGGGTGGGGCGCCGTACAGGAGACCCAGTACTTC. Its protein product is CASSLGWGAVQETQYF.